The 27 T cell receptor beta chains given below trace back to one sample, sequenced in a study of blood T cell repertoires in COVID-19. Produced via immunoSEQ multiplex PCR; TCRdb's table is partial and in-frame only. The data contain more than 400,000 clones, roughly 85% of them singletons. The sample taken for sequencing was peripheral blood. The receptors were gathered from a human donor in a cohort sampled during active COVID-19.

This clone was observed once. V is TRBV7-8 and J is TRBJ2-2; D is undetermined. The CDR3 spans 19 residues. Trimming removed 1 base from V and 3 bases from J, with 21 bases in between. From germline, CDR1 is SGHVS and CDR2 FQNEAQ. The CDR3 protein is CASSLVLGPVGPHTGELFF. CDR3 nucleotides: TGTGCCAGCAGCTTAGTTCTGGGTCCCGTGGGCCCCCACACCGGGGAGCTGTTTTTT.

CDR3 amino acids: CASSLSDRNTEAFF. CDR3 DNA sequence: TGTGCCAGCAGTTTATCCGACAGGAACACTGAAGCTTTCTTT. The chain carries TRBV6-5 and TRBJ1-1; perhaps TRBD1 as D (5 bases). Germline lookup yields CDR1 MNHEY and CDR2 SVGAGI. V was shortened by 4 bases and J by 1 base, with 10 bases between the two germline ends. The CDR3 is made up of 14 amino acids.

The V gene is TRBV7-2, the J gene TRBJ2-3; 10 nucleotides agree with TRBD2. V lost 5 bases, J lost 4 bases, and 3 bases stayed unmatched. There are 14 residues in the CDR3. CDR1 and CDR2 (germline): SGHTA, FQGNSA. CDR3 amino acids: CASSGGTSADTQYF. The CDR3 DNA sequence: TGTGCCAGCAGCGGTGGGACTAGCGCAGATACGCAGTATTTT.

The chain couples TRBV30 to TRBJ2-3; D is ambiguous. From germline, CDR1 is GTSNPN and CDR2 SVGIG (reference sequence). This CDR3 contains 16 residues. Trimming cost V 2 bases and J 1 base, with 16 bases left between them. In DNA, the CDR3 is TGTGCCTGGAGTAGCGATGGCGGAGCAGGCACAGATACGCAGTATTTT. This codes for CAWSSDGGAGTDTQYF. The full variable domain, its missing parts supplied by reference TRBV30 and TRBJ2-3, is SQTIHQWPATLVQPVGSPLSLECTVEGTSNPNLYWYRQAAGRGLQLLFYSVGIGQISSEVPQNLSASRPQDRQFILSSKKLLLSDSGFYLCAWSSDGGAGTDTQYFGPGTRLTVL.

The chain joins TRBV5-1 to TRBJ2-7; the match to TRBD2 covers 7 bases. J gave up 3 bases and V 0 bases, and 6 bases lay outside the gene matches. The CDR3 is made up of 15 amino acids. Germline CDR1 SGHRS, CDR2 YFSETQ. The CDR3 sequence is CASSLAGGSYYEQYF. In nucleotides, the CDR3 is TGCGCCAGCAGCTTGGCCGGGGGGTCATACTACGAGCAGTACTTC. The whole variable domain, remainder taken from reference TRBV5-1 and TRBJ2-7, is KAGVTQTPRYLIKTRGQQVTLSCSPISGHRSVSWYQQTPGQGLQFLFEYFSETQRNKGNFPGRFSGRQFSNSRSEMNVSTLELGDSALYLCASSLAGGSYYEQYFGPGTRLTVT.

This rearrangement joins TRBV19 to TRBJ1-1; D gene uncertain. V was clipped by 7 bases and J by 6 bases, with 21 bases between them. There are 15 residues in the CDR3. The germline gives CDR1 LNHDA, CDR2 SQIVND (reference sequence). The chain's CDR3 is CASTAGDGSVAEAFF. CDR3 coding DNA: TGTGCCAGTACGGCCGGGGATGGATCAGTCGCTGAAGCTTTCTTT.

V and J are TRBV11-2 and TRBJ1-4, with no clear D. The V gene lost 0 bases and the J gene lost 6 bases, with 11 bases spanning the gap. This CDR3 comprises 15 residues. Germline V gives CDR1 SGHAT, CDR2 FQNNGV. The CDR3 protein is CASSLDSRMDEKLFF. CDR3 DNA sequence: TGTGCCAGCAGCTTAGATTCCAGGATGGATGAAAAACTGTTTTTT.

The chain links TRBV5-4 to TRBJ2-3; possible D gene TRBD2, 5 bases. Trimming pared 5 bases from V and 0 bases from J, leaving 10 bases between. The CDR3 is 14 amino acids. Germline CDR1 is SGHNT and CDR2 is YYREEE (reference sequence). The CDR3 protein is CASRRPGSTDTQYF. The CDR3 region has the DNA TGTGCCAGCAGACGACCGGGAAGCACAGATACGCAGTATTTT.

The chain links TRBV5-5 to TRBJ1-3; TRBD1 is a possible D gene (5 bases). Trimming stripped 3 bases from V and 2 bases from J, with 15 bases between. Germline assignment: CDR1 SGHKS and CDR2 YYEKEE (reference sequence). The CDR3 runs to 16 residues. Written as DNA, the CDR3 is TGTGCCAGCAGCTGGGGTACAGGACGAGCTGGAAACACCATATATTTT. It yields the protein CASSWGTGRAGNTIYF.

The CDR3 region has the DNA TGTGCCAGCAGTTTATTATTAGGGACAGTCCAAGAGACCCAGTACTTC. Its protein is CASSLLLGTVQETQYF. This chain links TRBV28 with TRBJ2-5; 7 bases fit TRBD1. The germline CDR1 and CDR2 sequences are MDHEN and SYDVKM. The CDR3 runs 16 residues. V gave up 1 base and J gave up 1 base; unmatched junction bases: 6.

CDR3 bases: TGTGCCAGCAGCTTTAGCGGGAACTACGAGCAGTACTTC. This encodes CASSFSGNYEQYF. V gene TRBV7-9 combines with J gene TRBJ2-7; 8 positions agree with TRBD2. CDR1 SEHNR and CDR2 FQNEAQ come from the germline V gene (reference sequence). This CDR3 is built from 13 residues. With V trimmed by 3 bases and J by 3 bases, 1 base remained unmatched.

For the CDR3, the DNA is TGTGCCAGCAGCTTAGGCCCAGCGGGAGGTACCCAGTACTTC. Protein: CASSLGPAGGTQYF. This chain joins TRBV7-2 and TRBJ2-5; TRBD2 aligns across 9 bases. Germline trimming cut 1 base from V and 8 bases from J; bases unmatched to any gene: 5. Per the germline V gene, CDR1 is SGHTA and CDR2 is FQGNSA. The CDR3 extends over 14 amino acids.

The CDR3 region is CASSEASRGGSYNEQFF. CDR3 sequence (DNA): TGTGCCAGCAGTGAAGCGAGTCGGGGGGGGTCCTACAATGAGCAGTTCTTC. The chain employs TRBV28 and TRBJ2-1, with 8 bases that match TRBD2. The CDR3 consists of 17 residues. J lost 1 base, V lost 5 bases, and 10 bases had no gene match. The germline V gene encodes CDR1 MDHEN and CDR2 SYDVKM. Variable domain in full (rest from reference TRBV28 and TRBJ2-1): DVKVTQSSRYLVKRTGEKVFLECVQDMDHENMFWYRQDPGLGLRLIYFSYDVKMKEKGDIPEGYSVSREKKERFSLILESASTNQTSMYLCASSEASRGGSYNEQFFGPGTRLTVL.

The V call is TRBV3-1 (or the pseudogene TRBV3-2), the J call TRBJ1-1; D is ambiguous. The CDR3 consists of 13 residues. CDR1 is LGHDT and CDR2 is YNNKEL in the germline V gene (reference sequence). V lost 0 bases, J lost 4 bases, and 6 bases lay in between. The CDR3 DNA reads as TGTGCCAGCAGCCAAGAATCGCGCACTGAAGCTTTCTTT. It codes for CASSQESRTEAFF.

The gene calls are TRBV6-2 or TRBV6-3 and TRBJ2-3; possibly TRBD2 for D (6 bases). This CDR3 has 16 residues. The V gene lost 4 bases and the J gene lost 0 bases, with 14 bases spanning the gap. Germline V gene data show CDR1 as MNHEY and CDR2 as SVGEGT. For the CDR3, the DNA is TGTGCCAGCAGTTTACGGGACTCCTATAGCACAGATACGCAGTATTTT. Protein product: CASSLRDSYSTDTQYF.

The rearrangement links TRBV28 to TRBJ1-5, with D possibly being TRBD1 (5 bases). CDR1 is MDHEN and CDR2 is SYDVKM in the germline V gene. V dropped 2 bases and J dropped 6 bases, with 14 bases sitting between them. The CDR3 extends over 15 amino acids. The CDR3 protein is CASSLGGGGTQPQHF. The CDR3 coding sequence is TGTGCCAGCAGTTTAGGTGGGGGGGGAACTCAGCCCCAGCATTTT.

The genes are TRBV19 and TRBJ2-6; 7 nucleotides line up with TRBD1. Germline CDR1 is LNHDA and CDR2 is SQIVND (reference sequence). CDR3 length equals 19 residues. Trimming at V came to 3 bases and at J to 0 bases, leaving 11 bases not matched to a gene. The CDR3 sequence is CASSISIGGPYSGANVLTF. The CDR3 DNA follows: TGTGCCAGTAGTATTTCTATAGGGGGCCCTTACTCTGGGGCCAACGTCCTGACTTTC. Full variable domain (rest looked up from reference TRBV19 and TRBJ2-6): DGGITQSPKYLFRKEGQNVTLSCEQNLNHDAMYWYRQDPGQGLRLIYYSQIVNDFQKGDIAEGYSVSREKKESFPLTVTSAQKNPTAFYLCASSISIGGPYSGANVLTFGAGSRLTVL.

The chain couples TRBV2 to TRBJ1-1; tentatively, D is TRBD1 (5 bases). The CDR3 is made up of 13 amino acids. Trimming pared 7 bases from V and 0 bases from J, leaving 9 bases between. Germline CDR1 SNHLY, CDR2 FYNNEI. The CDR3 spells CASMGTLNTEAFF. In DNA form, the CDR3 reads TGTGCCAGCATGGGGACTTTGAACACTGAAGCTTTCTTT.

This clone was recorded a few times. The J gene is TRBJ1-5, the V gene TRBV19; no reliable D call. Germline assignment: CDR1 LNHDA and CDR2 SQIVND (reference sequence). This CDR3 contains 17 residues. V was cut by 9 bases and J by 1 base, with 22 bases left in between. The CDR3 loop is CARFSLNSGVSNQPQHF. DNA of the CDR3: TGTGCCAGATTTTCCCTGAACAGCGGTGTGAGCAATCAGCCCCAGCATTTT.

This chain connects TRBV5-5 to TRBJ2-7; no firm D call. From germline, CDR1 is SGHKS and CDR2 YYEKEE (reference sequence). The CDR3 is 12 amino acids. V gave up 1 base and J gave up 2 bases, with 4 bases separating them. The CDR3 nucleotides are TGTGCCAGCAGCTTGACTACCTACGAGCAGTACTTC. Translation: CASSLTTYEQYF.

V usage is TRBV19 and J usage is TRBJ2-2, with D tentatively TRBD2 (6 bases). The CDR3 is 16 residues long. Deletions cut 10 bases from V and 2 bases from J, with 20 bases between. The germline gives CDR1 LNHDA, CDR2 SQIVND (reference sequence). The CDR3 DNA reads TGTGCCACCGACGGGCGGGGCAGGAGAAACACCGGGGAGCTGTTTTTT. Protein: CATDGRGRRNTGELFF.

The chain joins TRBV6-5 to TRBJ1-2; D unclear. Per the germline V gene, CDR1 is MNHEY and CDR2 is SVGAGI. The CDR3 is 12 amino acids. V dropped 6 bases and J dropped 0 bases, with 5 bases sitting between them. The CDR3 DNA sequence: TGTGCCAGCAGAGAGGCTAACTATGGCTACACCTTC. Its translation: CASREANYGYTF.

This clone occurred once. The chain recombines TRBV25-1 with TRBJ1-2; 7 nucleotides line up with TRBD1. The CDR3 length is 15 residues. V dropped 3 bases and J dropped 2; count of bases not matched to a gene: 6. CDR1 and CDR2 (germline): MGHDK, SYGVNS. CDR3 nucleotides: TGTGCCAGCAGTGATCAAGCAGGGGGAAACTATGGCTACACCTTC. Its protein is CASSDQAGGNYGYTF.

The sample holds one count of this clone. CDR3 in DNA: TGTGCCAGCAGCAGTCTCGGACCCGGGACAGGGGGCACTGGCTACACCTTC. Translation: CASSSLGPGTGGTGYTF. The V call is TRBV7-3, the J call TRBJ1-2, with 12 bases that match TRBD1. The V and J ends lost 5 bases and 7 bases, in that order; junction bases with no gene match: 14. CDR1 and CDR2 (germline): SGHTA, FQGTGA. This CDR3 region has 17 residues.

This clone appeared once. The chain links TRBV6-6 to TRBJ2-1; TRBD1 matches 8 bases. The CDR3 sequence is 11 residues long. The germline CDR1 and CDR2 sequences are MNHNY and SVGAGI (reference sequence). J was trimmed by 9 bases and V by 6 bases; bases with no gene match: 1. Written as DNA, the CDR3 is TGTGCCAGCAGCAGGGGGCCTGAGCAGTTCTTC. Protein sequence: CASSRGPEQFF.

The rearrangement uses TRBV4-3 and TRBJ2-2; 8 nucleotides match TRBD2. This CDR3 is built from 15 residues. Trimming took 2 bases from V and 6 from J; bases not matched to a gene: 5. Germline loops: CDR1 LGHNA, CDR2 YSLEER. The CDR3 here is CASSQRGLGAGELFF. For the CDR3, the DNA is TGCGCCAGCAGCCAACGGGGACTAGGAGCCGGGGAGCTGTTTTTT.

This clone has just one count. The chain carries TRBV5-6 and TRBJ2-5, with D tentatively TRBD1 (6 bases). V shed 2 bases and J shed 4 bases, with 12 bases lying between them. This CDR3 spans 14 amino acids. Germline CDR1 is SGHDT and CDR2 is YYEEEE. The CDR3 region is CASSLRGLRETQYF. Here the CDR3 DNA reads TGTGCCAGCAGCTTAAGGGGGTTGAGAGAGACCCAGTACTTC.